This entry features one T cell receptor beta chain sequence. The entry originates in a study of cytomegalovirus exposure and HLA in healthy donors. The germline V gene encodes CDR1 SGHNT and CDR2 YYREEE (reference sequence). The CDR3 has 13 amino acids. Trimming removed 0 bases at V and 6 bases at J, with 6 bases between. The PCR had 60 Vbeta and 13 Jbeta primers. TCRdb's table, derived via immunoSEQ multiplex PCR, lists solely in-frame clones and lacks some. The sample has over 130,000 clones, roughly two thirds seen once. The chain recombines TRBV5-4 with TRBJ1-4; the D is unclear. The material sequenced was PBMCs. This clonotype was obtained from a male donor in good health and CMV-seronegative. The CDR3 reads CASSLGAHEKLFF. CDR3 DNA sequence: TGTGCCAGCAGCTTGGGGGCCCATGAAAAACTGTTTTTT.